The rows below give T cell receptor beta chains drawn from one sample of a study of T cell responses to AZD1222 COVID-19 vaccine. TCRdb keeps only in-frame clones here, not all; method: immunoSEQ multiplex PCR. The sample gives over 90,000 clones, approximately 90% of which show up once; 3.1% is in the top ten. This specimen was peripheral blood, taken 28 days after the second AZD1222 dose. These TCRs come from an adult who received the AZD1222 COVID-19 vaccine. Each CDR3 is given with its conserved first and last residue. D genes are given only for firm matches. A clone size is listed for some rows: how often the clone was seen (once, few, many), or a class if it is expanded.

clone size,D gene,V gene,CDR3 protein
-,TRBD1,TRBV7-3,CASSSTGGRSPLHF
-,-,TRBV7-2,CASSRQSNQPQHF
-,TRBD1,TRBV7-2,CASSRTGSSGNTIYF
-,-,TRBV28,CASSLYSLVEEKLFF
-,TRBD2,TRBV4-1,CASSQVTSGGYRRSTDTQYF
once,-,TRBV18,CASSPLGGVAFF
-,TRBD1,TRBV2,CASTPQGSNHPQHF
-,-,TRBV5-4,CASSLVGAGETQYF
-,TRBD1,TRBV5-1,CASSLGQGGNTIYF
-,TRBD1,TRBV2,CASLRDSSSGNTIYF
once,-,TRBV28,CASNPESVDLQANEKLFF
once,-,TRBV9,CASSARDGENYGYTF
-,-,TRBV6-6,CASSKTTVIYYGYTF
-,TRBD1,TRBV4-2,CASSQARTGDGYGYTF
-,TRBD1,TRBV6-5,CASSTGTGSFGELFF
-,-,TRBV3-1/TRBV3-2,CASSPTSRTEQFF
-,TRBD1,TRBV5-1,CASRSTGGYEQYF
-,-,TRBV9,CASSVGANTEAFF
-,-,TRBV18,CASSPSLGGADFVQYF
-,TRBD1,TRBV29-1,CSVERQGTNEKLFF
-,-,TRBV12-3/TRBV12-4,CASSYYSTDTQYF
-,TRBD1,TRBV10-3,CAIRTTGGAFDGYTF
-,-,TRBV2,CASSAQANTGELFF